This entry is about one T cell receptor beta chain. This record comes from a study of T cells after posttransplantation cyclophosphamide. Treatment was busulfan-fludarabine conditioning, a marrow graft, and cyclophosphamide on days +3 and +4. Data came from immunoSEQ multiplex PCR; TCRdb stores just in-frame clones and leaves some out. The sample has approximately 3,100 clones; roughly 85% are singletons. V shed 11 bases and J shed 4 bases, with 9 bases lying between them. Germline CDR1 MDHEN, CDR2 SYDVKM. The length of the CDR3 is 11 residues. This TCR was recovered from a female patient aged 50-65 years who received an allogeneic stem cell transplant from an unrelated donor, was CMV-positive, and had acute and chronic GVHD. Some T cells may arise from the graft donor. The J gene is TRBJ1-3, the V gene TRBV28; D remains ambiguous. Specimen: PBMCs, collected after allogeneic stem cell transplant with posttransplant cyclophosphamide. As DNA, the CDR3 is TGTGCCTCATATGCGGGAAACACCATATATTTT. This gives the protein CASYAGNTIYF.